The present entry profiles one TCR beta chain with its context. Its antigen is undetermined. Assay: immunoSEQ multiplex PCR; the TCRdb copy retains only in-frame clones and omits some. Of roughly 570,000 clones in the sample, about 98% were seen once. The data originate from a study of shared clonotypes between healthy human individuals. Turning to the study itself: For every donor, three CD4 naive, three CD4 memory, two CD8 naive and one CD8 memory plates were used. Study-wide findings and caveats: Depth of sequencing was expected to influence donor clonotype sharing. Inspection by rarefaction showed sorted-subset sequencing to be incomplete despite large depth.

This CDR3 region has 19 residues. Losses at the gene ends were 2 bases for V and 5 bases for J; bases not matched to a gene: 11. Germline V lookup: CDR1 SEHNR, CDR2 FQNEAQ (reference sequence). Positively selected for CCR7, the CD45RO-negative cells used as naive CD8 cells excluded terminally differentiated effector memory CD45RA+ cells. The source material was naive CD8+ T cells sorted from blood. The receptor's source is a man in his thirties or forties in good health. The chain uses TRBV7-9 and TRBJ2-3, with 15 positions matching TRBD2. This CDR3 reads CASSLPKGLAGGSRDTQYF. The CDR3 DNA follows: TGTGCCAGCAGCTTACCAAAGGGACTAGCGGGAGGTAGTCGAGATACGCAGTATTTT.